These T cell receptor beta chains were read from a single sample in a study of type 1 regulatory T cells. TCRdb itself ran the reads through MiXCR, one entry per CDR3 protein. The sample holds some 100,000 distinct CDR3 sequences, around a third seen once. The material sequenced was CD4+ T cells, either the whole sample or a sorted fraction (not recorded which). The receptors derive from a human donor in good health. CDR3s include the opening cysteine and the closing phenylalanine or tryptophan. Each record gives: CDR3 length, J gene, D gene, V gene, CDR3 protein. The D gene is left open where the match is weak.

8,TRBJ2-5,-,TRBV20-1,CSAETQYF
14,TRBJ2-1,-,TRBV20-1,CSAPPDSSYNEQFF
14,TRBJ2-7,-,TRBV2,CASRPGTFNNEQYF
14,TRBJ2-5,-,TRBV12-5,CASGSLDTQETQYF
11,TRBJ2-1,-,TRBV12-3/TRBV12-4,CASRWAGEQFF
16,TRBJ2-2,TRBD2,TRBV2,CASVGGVAMNTGELFF
16,TRBJ2-1,-,TRBV12-3/TRBV12-4,CASSLSRDRDYNEQFF
16,TRBJ2-7,TRBD1,TRBV19,CASSPPTGGGFYEQYF
16,TRBJ2-1,TRBD2,TRBV6-2/TRBV6-3,CASRNAGTRPENEQFF
17,TRBJ2-3,TRBD2,TRBV7-2,CASSSRWLAGGTDTQYF
13,TRBJ2-1,-,TRBV7-2,CASSLAAASEQFF
17,TRBJ1-1,-,TRBV20-1,CSARDSSGNGDGTEAFF
15,TRBJ2-3,-,TRBV11-2,CASSPLGLSTDTQYF
15,TRBJ2-1,-,TRBV7-8,CASSLLAGGGDEQFF
13,TRBJ2-5,TRBD2,TRBV24-1,CATQRSGAETQYF
14,TRBJ2-3,-,TRBV19,CASSTTGAKGTQYF
15,TRBJ2-2,-,TRBV19,CASSIAATGTGELFF
14,TRBJ2-3,TRBD2,TRBV5-1,CASSLKTSGDTQYF
13,TRBJ1-1,-,TRBV19,CASSIELNTEAFF
16,TRBJ2-7,-,TRBV5-1,CASSVGGSRMDYEQYF
13,TRBJ1-1,TRBD1,TRBV20-1,CSARQGTRTEAFF
16,TRBJ2-1,TRBD2,TRBV30,CAWSIRLAGDYNEQFF
15,TRBJ1-4,-,TRBV15,CATSRDRAENEKLFF
13,TRBJ2-7,TRBD1,TRBV6-1,CASKGQGYYEQYF
14,TRBJ2-3,-,TRBV25-1,CASSGGIAGDTQYF
15,TRBJ2-5,-,TRBV10-3,CAISVQETAQETQYF
15,TRBJ2-5,TRBD1,TRBV6-5,CASSGRRDSRETQYF
13,TRBJ2-7,-,TRBV10-3,CAISDSSGYEQYF
16,TRBJ2-3,TRBD2,TRBV11-3,CASSLEASGSPDTQYF
14,TRBJ1-1,-,TRBV19,CASSIEAGATEAFF
14,TRBJ2-1,-,TRBV12-5,CASGLHVQGNEQFF
13,TRBJ2-5,-,TRBV20-1,CSAYGLYQETQYF
15,TRBJ1-4,TRBD1,TRBV27,CASSLGQAPFEKLFF
15,TRBJ1-1,-,TRBV19,CASKAGTGRDTEAFF
14,TRBJ2-3,TRBD2,TRBV12-3/TRBV12-4,CASSSLAGKDTQYF
15,TRBJ2-7,TRBD1,TRBV6-2/TRBV6-3,CASSYSRTGGDEQYF
13,TRBJ1-1,-,TRBV7-3,CASRLTRSTEAFF
13,TRBJ2-5,-,TRBV5-1,CASSFVEQETQYF
15,TRBJ1-1,-,TRBV6-2/TRBV6-3,CASSSYGDFLIGAFF
14,TRBJ1-5,TRBD1,TRBV12-3/TRBV12-4,CASSSLSPGGPQHF
15,TRBJ1-5,TRBD1,TRBV20-1,CSARLDQGGNQPQHF
14,TRBJ2-7,-,TRBV11-2,CASSLIQGPSEQYF
17,TRBJ2-1,TRBD1,TRBV19,CASSPRTRGTGYNEQFF
14,TRBJ2-7,-,TRBV7-2,CASSPRRVSYEQYF
10,TRBJ2-4,-,TRBV20-1,CSASGNGQYF
13,TRBJ1-4,TRBD1,TRBV29-1,CSAQDRVKGELFF
15,TRBJ2-1,TRBD1,TRBV28,CASSPGGDSYNEQFF
18,TRBJ2-3,-,TRBV2,CASTVWRPVRQATDTQYF